Following are 27 T cell receptor beta chains from one sample sequenced in a study of T-cell memory formation after mild COVID-19. TCRdb passed the 5' RACE reads through MiXCR, listing each CDR3 protein once. Of about 340,000 distinct CDR3 sequences listed, roughly 13% are singletons. Sequenced material: PBMCs or a T cell subset sorted from them (not recorded which). These receptors came from a young man who had mild COVID-19 (a few samples of this study predate the infection). Cell type and time point are not known.

This clonotype was observed a few times. The chain employs TRBV19 and TRBJ2-2; TRBD1 agrees at 8 bases. Germline V gene sequence: CDR1 LNHDA, CDR2 SQIVND (reference sequence). The CDR3 extends over 15 amino acids. Trimming at V came to 4 bases and at J to 7 bases, leaving 8 bases not matched to a gene. The CDR3 coding sequence is TGTGCCAGTAGTAGGTTCGCAGGGGGCGGCGGGGAGCTGTTTTTT. It translates to CASSRFAGGGGELFF. The variable domain in full, with the rest retrieved from reference TRBV19 and TRBJ2-2, is DGGITQSPKYLFRKEGQNVTLSCEQNLNHDAMYWYRQDPGQGLRLIYYSQIVNDFQKGDIAEGYSVSREKKESFPLTVTSAQKNPTAFYLCASSRFAGGGGELFFGEGSRLTVL.

There are many counts of this clonotype. The chain combines TRBV12-3 or TRBV12-4 with TRBJ2-1, with D perhaps being TRBD1 or TRBD2 (5 bases each). Deletions cut 8 bases from V and 6 bases from J, with 14 bases between. CDR3 size: 13 residues. The CDR3 region has the DNA TGTGCCAGCGCATTCCGGGACGGCAATGAGCAGTTCTTC. Protein product: CASAFRDGNEQFF.

There are a few counts of this clonotype. The J gene is TRBJ1-6, the V gene TRBV7-2; D perhaps matches TRBD1 (5 bases). Trimming removed 6 bases at V and 10 bases at J, with 16 bases between. The CDR3 is made up of 14 amino acids. The germline CDR1 and CDR2 sequences are SGHTA and FQGNSA. The chain's CDR3 is CASSFDMRDSPLHF. Here the CDR3 DNA reads TGTGCCAGCAGTTTTGACATGAGGGACTCACCCCTCCACTTT. Together with reference TRBV7-2 and TRBJ1-6, the CDR3 gives the full variable domain: GAGVSQSPSNKVTEKGKDVELRCDPISGHTALYWYRQSLGQGLEFLIYFQGNSAPDKSGLPSDRFSAERTGGSVSTLTIQRTQQEDSAVYLCASSFDMRDSPLHFGNGTRLTVT.

The chain joins TRBV7-9 to TRBJ2-5, with unresolved D. Germline V CDR1 and CDR2: SEHNR, FQNEAQ (reference sequence). The CDR3 consists of 14 residues. Trimming removed 1 base at V and 7 bases at J, with 13 bases between. As DNA, the CDR3 is TGTGCCAGCAGCTTAGGGCTGGAACCCCGGACCCAGTACTTC. Its translation is CASSLGLEPRTQYF.

The CDR3 bases are TGTGCCAGCAGCTTAGCGGAGGGAATCAATGAGCAGTTCTTC. This gives the protein CASSLAEGINEQFF. The chain has TRBV7-9 and TRBJ2-1, with TRBD2 as a possible D gene (6 bases). The CDR3 loop spans 14 amino acids. Germline CDR1 and CDR2: SEHNR and FQNEAQ (reference sequence). Between the trimmed V and J ends, which lost 0 bases and 6 bases, there was a span of 9 bases.

This clonotype occurred many times. The genes are TRBV7-2 and TRBJ2-5; no clear D. CDR3 size: 13 residues. V was trimmed by 1 base and J by 4 bases, leaving 7 bases between them. Germline V CDR1 and CDR2: SGHTA, FQGNSA. CDR3 sequence reads: CASSLVLRETQYF. In DNA, the CDR3 is TGTGCCAGCAGCTTAGTTCTTAGAGAGACCCAGTACTTC.

The V gene is TRBV6-1, the J gene TRBJ1-2, with a tentative D call TRBD1 (5 bases). From germline, CDR1 is MNHNS and CDR2 SASEGT. The V end was cut by 5 bases, the J end by 3 bases, with 10 bases between. This CDR3 is built from 13 residues. As DNA, the CDR3 is TGTGCCAGCAGTCCCAGGGTGTACTATGGCTACACCTTC. Its translation is CASSPRVYYGYTF.

The V gene is TRBV5-1, the J gene TRBJ2-3; D perhaps matches TRBD1 (7 bases). The V and J ends lost 4 bases and 6 bases respectively, with 15 bases between them. This CDR3 comprises 14 residues. Germline CDR1 reads SGHRS; CDR2 reads YFSETQ. CDR3 in DNA: TGCGCCAGCAGCCAGGGGGACGGGGGTGATACGCAGTATTTT. Translated: CASSQGDGGDTQYF.

This clonotype was detected only a few times. The J gene is TRBJ1-2, the V gene TRBV7-2; D is uncertain. The CDR3 is made up of 15 amino acids. Deletions cut 6 bases from V and 4 bases from J, with 18 bases between. Germline CDR1 reads SGHTA; CDR2 reads FQGNSA. This CDR3 reads CASSGYLIGAYGYTF. The CDR3 coding sequence is TGTGCCAGCAGTGGATATCTTATAGGCGCCTATGGCTACACCTTC. Supplemented by reference TRBV7-2 and TRBJ1-2, the full variable domain reads GAGVSQSPSNKVTEKGKDVELRCDPISGHTALYWYRQSLGQGLEFLIYFQGNSAPDKSGLPSDRFSAERTGGSVSTLTIQRTQQEDSAVYLCASSGYLIGAYGYTFGSGTRLTVV.

This clonotype was observed a handful of times. The chain's CDR3 is CASSFLGRGDSPLHF. CDR3 nucleotide sequence: TGTGCCAGCAGTTTCTTGGGTAGAGGGGATTCACCCCTCCACTTT. The genes are TRBV28 and TRBJ1-6, with a tentative D call TRBD1 (5 bases). V was pared by 3 bases and J by 8 bases, with 14 bases between. CDR3 length: 15 amino acids. Germline V gene sequence: CDR1 MDHEN, CDR2 SYDVKM.

In its sample, this clonotype was seen many times. The rearrangement links TRBV5-1 to TRBJ2-3, with unresolved D. Looked up from germline, CDR1 is SGHRS and CDR2 is YFSETQ. V was shortened by 3 bases and J by 1 base, with 6 bases between the two germline ends. The CDR3 consists of 13 residues. As DNA, the CDR3 is TGCGCCAGCAGCTCATCGCGCACAGATACGCAGTATTTT. Protein: CASSSSRTDTQYF.

This clonotype appeared a few times. The V and J genes are TRBV20-1 and TRBJ2-7, with 8 nucleotides matching TRBD1. This CDR3 comprises 13 residues. The J segment lost 7 bases and the V segment lost 5 bases, leaving 10 bases of the junction unmatched. Germline V CDR1 and CDR2: DFQATT, SNEGSKA (reference sequence). DNA of the CDR3: TGCAGTGCTGGAACAGGGGGGATTAATGAGCAGTACGTC. Translating it yields CSAGTGGINEQYV.

This chain joins TRBV21-1 and TRBJ2-1; the table's D call of TRBD1 was not tested on the DNA. TRBV21-1 is flagged as a pseudogene. The CDR3 is 15 amino acids. CDR3 DNA sequence: TGTGCCAGCAGCGGGACGGACAGCTCCTACAATGAGCAGTTCTTC. Amino acid sequence: CASSGTDSSYNEQFF.

The table lists this clonotype with a few counts. The CDR3 sequence is CASSSHWGQGSADTQYF. The CDR3 DNA reads as TGTGCCAGCAGCTCCCATTGGGGACAGGGATCCGCAGATACGCAGTATTTT. This rearrangement joins TRBV5-5 to TRBJ2-3; TRBD1 agrees at 9 bases. This CDR3 spans 17 amino acids. Trimming took 3 bases from V and 4 from J; bases not matched to a gene: 12. Germline V gene lookup returns CDR1 SGHKS and CDR2 YYEKEE (reference sequence).

This chain links TRBV7-3 with TRBJ1-1; D gene ambiguous. Trimming shortened V by 3 bases and J by 5 bases, and 10 bases separated the two germline ends. Germline CDR1 is SGHTA and CDR2 is FQGTGA. This CDR3 is 13 amino acids long. Here the CDR3 DNA reads TGTGCCAGCAGCTTTGTTGCGGGTACTGAAGCTTTCTTT. This encodes CASSFVAGTEAFF.

The J gene is TRBJ2-5, the V gene TRBV29-1, with 10 positions matching TRBD1. The V segment lost 8 bases and the J segment 5 bases; nucleotides outside the gene matches: 11. Germline V lookup: CDR1 SQVTM, CDR2 ANQGSEA. This CDR3 spans 14 amino acids. CDR3 bases: TGCAGCTCTAGGAGAGACAGGGGGCTTGAGACCCAGTACTTC. Its translation is CSSRRDRGLETQYF.

The chain couples TRBV27 to TRBJ1-3; D is unresolved. The germline V gene encodes CDR1 MNHEY and CDR2 SMNVEV (reference sequence). The CDR3 sequence is 16 residues long. Trimming took off 5 bases at V and 0 bases at J, with 14 bases between the two ends. The CDR3 DNA is TGTGCCAGCAGTCGCGACGGAGTTAGCTCTGGAAACACCATATATTTT. Translating gives CASSRDGVSSGNTIYF.

The sample holds a few counts of this clonotype. The rearrangement joins TRBV29-1 to TRBJ2-7, with D perhaps TRBD2 (5 bases). This CDR3 spans 12 amino acids. Germline-derived CDR1 and CDR2 are SQVTM and ANQGSEA. V gave up 4 bases and J gave up 8 bases, with 15 bases separating them. The DNA for the CDR3 is TGCAGCGTTGTCGAGCCCCTCGGGAAGCAGTACGTC. It specifies CSVVEPLGKQYV.

This rearrangement joins TRBV30 to TRBJ2-7; 7 nucleotides agree with TRBD1. In germline, CDR1 is GTSNPN, CDR2 SVGIG (reference sequence). The trim removed 3 bases at V and 3 bases at J, leaving 8 bases unmatched. The CDR3 loop spans 14 amino acids. The CDR3 nucleotides are TGTGCCTGGAGGACAGGGAAAGGAGGCTACGAGCAGTACTTC. It is translated as CAWRTGKGGYEQYF.

As for this clonotype: At one boundary the junction diverges from the germline segment, which might be a read error. The rearrangement uses TRBV4-1 and TRBJ1-2; 7 bases are shared with TRBD1. CDR1 and CDR2 (germline): MGHRA, YSYEKL. The CDR3 sequence is 13 residues long. The CDR3 bases are TGCGCCAGCAGCCAAGCGCCAGGGGGACAGCCGAGCTTC. Translated: CASSQAPGGQPSF.

The gene calls are TRBV4-3 and TRBJ2-3; D is ambiguous. Trimming took off 4 bases at V and 6 bases at J, with 14 bases between the two ends. The CDR3 spans 14 residues. Germline CDR1 LGHNA, CDR2 YSLEER. The CDR3 nucleotides read TGCGCCAGCAGCCTGGAACCCTACGGGGATACGCAGTATTTT. It translates to CASSLEPYGDTQYF.

The J gene is TRBJ2-2, the V gene TRBV4-3, with D hard to call. Germline CDR1 is LGHNA and CDR2 is YSLEER. CDR3 length equals 14 residues. V was shortened by 0 bases and J by 4 bases, with 6 bases between the two germline ends. The CDR3 loop reads CASSQDPVTGELFF. CDR3 sequence (DNA): TGCGCCAGCAGCCAAGATCCCGTCACCGGGGAGCTGTTTTTT.

This clonotype was observed at least ten times. The chain uses TRBV7-2 and TRBJ2-5; a weak D match, TRBD2 (5 bases). V was cut by 5 bases and J by 0 bases, with 10 bases left in between. The CDR3 totals 14 residues. Germline lookup yields CDR1 SGHTA and CDR2 FQGNSA. Here the CDR3 DNA reads TGTGCCAGCAGCCCAGTCGGGAACCAAGAGACCCAGTACTTC. Its protein product is CASSPVGNQETQYF.

V usage is TRBV29-1 and J usage is TRBJ2-3; 7 bases are a match to TRBD2. CDR3 length equals 14 residues. CDR1 is SQVTM, CDR2 ANQGSEA, per germline. J gave up 8 bases and V 0 bases, and 8 bases lay outside the gene matches. The CDR3 reads CSVEEDPGGVTQYF. CDR3 DNA: TGCAGCGTTGAAGAAGACCCGGGGGGAGTTACGCAGTATTTT.

This clonotype was found a few times. The V and J genes are TRBV7-2 and TRBJ1-1; 8 bases align to TRBD1. Looked up from germline, CDR1 is SGHTA and CDR2 is FQGNSA. The CDR3 extends over 14 amino acids. Trimming took 2 bases from V and 6 from J; bases not matched to a gene: 5. CDR3 coding DNA: TGTGCCAGCAGCTTAAGTCCAGGGGGCTCTGAAGCTTTCTTT. Amino acids: CASSLSPGGSEAFF.

Here the CDR3 reads CSARGGRGLDEQYF. CDR3 bases: TGCAGTGCCCGAGGCGGCAGGGGGCTGGACGAGCAGTACTTC. This sequence joins TRBV20-1 and TRBJ2-7; 8 bases line up with TRBD1. Germline loops: CDR1 DFQATT, CDR2 SNEGSKA (reference sequence). V gave up 6 bases and J gave up 5 bases; unmatched junction bases: 12. The CDR3 length is 14 residues.

This clonotype was seen a few times. The chain joins TRBV7-2 to TRBJ2-1; 14 nucleotides line up with TRBD2. V shed 6 bases and J 6 bases; nucleotides not matched to a gene: 4. CDR1 and CDR2 (germline): SGHTA, FQGNSA. The CDR3 contains 15 residues. CDR3 nucleotides: TGTGCCAGCAGTCGGGGACTAGCGGGGGCCAATGAGCAGTTCTTC. Its translation: CASSRGLAGANEQFF.